At least ten counts were recorded for the clone carrying this TCR beta chain. The data were taken from a study of T cells in Graves' hyperthyroidism and ophthalmopathy. A roughly 9.7 ml volume of fresh peripheral blood provided the PBMCs. Amplified TCR beta CDR3 regions came from RNA transcripts. First-round RT-PCR targeting the TCR CDR3 was performed with the HTBI primer set. TCRdb re-called the multiplex PCR reads through MiXCR, storing one row per CDR3 protein. The sample includes over 150,000 distinct CDR3 sequences, about a sixth of them seen just once. The germline gives CDR1 LGHDT, CDR2 YNNKEL (reference sequence). The CDR3 loop spans 14 amino acids. Losses at the gene ends were 4 bases for V and 6 bases for J; bases not matched to a gene: 5.

The J gene is TRBJ2-1, the V gene TRBV3-1; the match to TRBD2 covers 8 bases. The specimen was blood. This TCR came from a woman between 45 and 65 years old with Graves' hyperthyroidism. The CDR3 coding sequence is TGTGCCAGCAGCCCATCGGGGGGGATCAATGAGCAGTTCTTC. Encoded protein: CASSPSGGINEQFF.